One sample yielded the 29 T cell receptor beta chains listed below, sequenced in a study of molecular identifiers for immune sequencing clone quantification. TCRdb redid the calling of the PCR reads with MiXCR, one entry per CDR3 protein. The sample consists of some 580,000 distinct CDR3 sequences, around 25% of them appearing once. Sequenced sample: naive CD8+ T cells from blood, with Jurkat cell RNA spiked in. The subset is: FACS-sorted CD8+CD4-CCR7+CD45RA+ naive T cells. These TCRs come from a human donor in good health. Some libraries in this study had Jurkat cell RNA spiked in.

This clonotype was found a few times. The chain has TRBV7-6 and TRBJ2-7; 10 bases line up with TRBD2. CDR3 length: 15 residues. Per the germline V gene, CDR1 is SGHVS and CDR2 is FNYEAQ. V lost 5 bases, J lost 5 bases, and 9 bases stayed unmatched. The CDR3 here is CASSTRAGGTHEQYF. In DNA, the CDR3 is TGTGCCAGCAGCACTCGAGCGGGGGGGACCCACGAGCAGTACTTC. Full variable domain (missing parts from reference TRBV7-6 and TRBJ2-7): GAGVSQSPRYKVTKRGQDVALRCDPISGHVSLYWYRQALGQGPEFLTYFNYEAQQDKSGLPNDRFSAERPEGSISTLTIQRTEQRDSAMYRCASSTRAGGTHEQYFGPGTRLTVT.

On this clonotype: An end of the junction does not agree with germline; a read error may underlie this. V is TRBV12-3 or TRBV12-4 and J is TRBJ1-3, with TRBD1 as a possible D gene (5 bases). The CDR3 loop spans 15 amino acids. The CDR3 bases are TGTGCCAGCAGTTTCCCGGGGCTGGGTGGAAACCCCATATATTTT. Its translation is CASSFPGLGGNPIYF.

Many counts were recorded for this clonotype. The chain carries TRBV6-5 and TRBJ2-7; D uncertain. This CDR3 spans 12 amino acids. Germline CDR1 reads MNHEY; CDR2 reads SVGAGI. V was cut by 6 bases and J by 7 bases, with 13 bases left in between. The CDR3 nucleotides are TGTGCCAGCAGCGTAACGGACGGAGAGCAGTACTTC. It codes for CASSVTDGEQYF.

Regarding this clonotype: A read error may explain this, as a much larger clone is one base away. Given the absence of the conserved phenylalanine or tryptophan at the CDR3 end, a read error is likely. This chain links TRBV7-9 with TRBJ2-1; no firm D call. The V end was cut by 0 bases, the J end by 9 bases, with 3 bases between. The CDR3 sequence is 11 residues long. Germline values: CDR1 SEHNR, CDR2 FQNEAQ (reference sequence). DNA for the CDR3: TGTGCCAGCAGCTTAGCGGTTGAGCAGTTCTCC. Amino acid sequence: CASSLAVEQFS.

Worth noting for this clonotype: A much bigger clone sits one base away, suggesting this may be a read error. This chain uses TRBV6-5 with TRBJ1-4; D remains unclear. The CDR3 covers 15 residues. In germline, CDR1 is MNHEY, CDR2 SVGAGI. CDR3 region: CASSLGSPAPEKLSF. In DNA, the CDR3 is TGTGCCAGCAGTCTAGGGTCTCCCGCGCCAGAAAAACTGTCTTTT.

This clonotype was seen only once. A much larger clone differs by one base, so this may be a read error. The rearrangement links TRBV4-3 to TRBJ1-1; D not certain. Trimming stripped 0 bases from V and 4 bases from J, with 9 bases between. This CDR3 spans 14 amino acids. Germline V gene data show CDR1 as LGHNA and CDR2 as YSLEER. The chain's CDR3 is CASSQESSGTEAFF. The CDR3 nucleotides are TGCGCCAGCAGCCAAGAGTCTTCAGGCACTGAAGCTTTCTTT.

This chain connects TRBV6-2 or TRBV6-3 to TRBJ1-2; D is unresolved. Germline V gene data show CDR1 as MNHEY and CDR2 as SVGEGT. The ends were cut back, 6 bases at V and 3 bases at J, with 11 bases in the middle. This CDR3 is built from 13 residues. CDR3 in DNA: TGTGCCAGCAGAACGACGGACTACTATGGCTACACCTTC. This codes for CASRTTDYYGYTF.

Remarks on this clonotype: The junction does not match germline at one end; this may be a read error. V and J are TRBV7-3 and TRBJ2-1, with 8 bases fitting TRBD2. In germline, CDR1 is SGHTA, CDR2 FQGTGA. The CDR3 covers 17 residues. The CDR3 nucleotides are TGTGCCGGCAGCTTAACGTTTAAAGCGGGAGAACCCAATGAGCAGTTCTTC. It codes for CAGSLTFKAGEPNEQFF. The whole variable domain, remainder taken from reference TRBV7-3 and TRBJ2-1, is GAGVSQTPSNKVTEKGKYVELRCDPISGHTALYWYRQSLGQGPEFLIYFQGTGAADDSGLPNDRFFAVRPEGSVSTLKIQRTERGDSAVYLCAGSLTFKAGEPNEQFFGPGTRLTVL.

This chain links TRBV3-1 with TRBJ2-1; weak D call: TRBD2 (6 bases). Trimming shortened V by 8 bases and J by 1 base, and 21 bases separated the two germline ends. Germline V CDR1 and CDR2: LGHDT, YNNKEL (reference sequence). This CDR3 spans 17 amino acids. CDR3 residues: CASQDEMGGRSYNEQFF. As DNA, the CDR3 is TGTGCCAGCCAAGACGAGATGGGAGGTAGATCCTACAATGAGCAGTTCTTC.

Concerning this clonotype: A much larger clone sits a single nucleotide away, making a read error possible. V is TRBV9 and J is TRBJ2-3; a weak D match, TRBD1 (5 bases). This CDR3 is 15 amino acids long. Trimming took 0 bases from V and 1 from J, leaving 9 bases between them. Germline CDR1 and CDR2: SGDLS and YYNGEE. CDR3: CASSVEGYGTDTQYF. CDR3 coding DNA: TGTGCCAGCAGCGTAGAGGGGTATGGCACAGATACGCAGTATTTT.

Concerning this clonotype: An end of the junction differs from the germline gene, which may be a read error. The rearrangement joins TRBV13 to TRBJ2-3; a possible D gene is TRBD2 (6 bases). CDR1 is PRHDT and CDR2 is FYEKMQ in the germline V gene (reference sequence). The CDR3 sequence is 13 residues long. The CDR3 nucleotides read TGTGCCTGCAGCGGGCGGGGCACAGATACGCAGTATTTT. As protein: CACSGRGTDTQYF.

This sequence joins TRBV7-9 and TRBJ2-4; 10 bases align to TRBD2. There are 17 residues in the CDR3. Germline lookup yields CDR1 SEHNR and CDR2 FQNEAQ (reference sequence). V lost 0 bases, J lost 2 bases, and 4 bases stayed unmatched. The DNA for the CDR3 is TGTGCCAGCAGCTTAGCGGCTAGCGGGGGCTCCAAAAACATTCAGTACTTC. Encoded protein: CASSLAASGGSKNIQYF.

The rearrangement links TRBV7-9 to TRBJ2-5, with unresolved D. The CDR3 loop spans 16 amino acids. V shed 4 bases and J shed 5 bases, with 20 bases lying between them. Germline V gene data show CDR1 as SEHNR and CDR2 as FQNEAQ (reference sequence). The CDR3 region is CASSSTTAEDRETQYF. In DNA, the CDR3 is TGTGCCAGCAGCTCAACCACAGCAGAAGACCGGGAGACCCAGTACTTC.

This clonotype has at least ten counts. This sequence joins TRBV13 and TRBJ2-2; the match to TRBD1 covers 9 bases. Losses at the gene ends were 5 bases for V and 5 bases for J; bases not matched to a gene: 9. The CDR3 runs to 16 residues. Germline CDR1 reads PRHDT; CDR2 reads FYEKMQ (reference sequence). The CDR3 region is CASSKTGTGMTGELFF. The CDR3 nucleotides read TGTGCCAGCAGCAAGACCGGGACAGGGATGACCGGGGAGCTGTTTTTT. The full variable domain, rest sourced from reference TRBV13 and TRBJ2-2, is AAGVIQSPRHLIKEKRETATLKCYPIPRHDTVYWYQQGPGQDPQFLISFYEKMQSDKGSIPDRFSAQQFSDYHSELNMSSLELGDSALYFCASSKTGTGMTGELFFGEGSRLTVL.

There are a few counts of this clonotype. The chain has TRBV4-1 and TRBJ2-7, with D tentatively TRBD1 (5 bases). V was shortened by 2 bases and J by 4 bases, with 18 bases between the two germline ends. Germline CDR1 is MGHRA and CDR2 is YSYEKL. The CDR3 has 16 residues. In nucleotides, the CDR3 is TGCGCCAGCAGCCAAACGGCTCAGGGTATCGGATACGAGCAGTACTTC. Protein sequence: CASSQTAQGIGYEQYF.

This chain connects TRBV7-6 to TRBJ2-7; D is unresolved. CDR1 is SGHVS, CDR2 FNYEAQ, per germline. V lost 5 bases, J lost 2 bases, and 13 bases lay in between. The CDR3 loop spans 14 amino acids. The CDR3 loop reads CASSHTELAYEQYF. DNA for the CDR3: TGTGCCAGCAGCCACACCGAACTCGCCTACGAGCAGTACTTC.

There are many counts of this clonotype. The chain has TRBV28 and TRBJ2-3; 9 bases match TRBD2. V dropped 7 bases and J dropped 4; count of bases not matched to a gene: 3. Germline V gives CDR1 MDHEN, CDR2 SYDVKM. The CDR3 is made up of 13 amino acids. CDR3 in amino acids: CASMGLAADTQYF. CDR3 coding DNA: TGTGCCAGCATGGGACTAGCAGCAGATACGCAGTATTTT.

V usage is TRBV7-9 and J usage is TRBJ2-3, with D perhaps matching TRBD1 or TRBD2 (5 bases each). Trimming shortened V by 4 bases and J by 5 bases, and 22 bases separated the two germline ends. This CDR3 spans 17 amino acids. The germline V gene encodes CDR1 SEHNR and CDR2 FQNEAQ (reference sequence). In nucleotides, the CDR3 is TGTGCCAGCAGCTCCCTCCTCGGGGCCAGACAATTAGATACGCAGTATTTT. Its translation is CASSSLLGARQLDTQYF.

As for this clonotype: A read error may be the cause here, since a much bigger clone is one base away. The rearrangement links TRBV6-6 to TRBJ1-5, with unresolved D. CDR1 and CDR2 from the germline V gene are MNHNY and SVGAGI (reference sequence). The CDR3 consists of 12 residues. CDR3 nucleotide sequence: TGTGCCAGCAGTTACCCGTTTCAGCCCAAGCATTTT. Translating it yields CASSYPFQPKHF.

The table lists this clonotype with a few counts. The rearrangement joins TRBV7-2 to TRBJ2-7, with D unresolved. The germline V gene has CDR1 SGHTA and CDR2 FQGNSA. CDR3 size: 15 residues. The germline V and J ends were trimmed by 5 bases and 4 bases, with 18 bases remaining between them. The chain's CDR3 is CASSVGIGSGYEQYF. Written as DNA, the CDR3 is TGTGCCAGCAGCGTTGGGATCGGGTCTGGTTACGAGCAGTACTTC.

This clonotype was counted between two and nine times. The CDR3 DNA reads TGCAGTGCTAGATCTCCCCTAGACAAGCCAGGCTACACCTTC. Its protein is CSARSPLDKPGYTF. This chain uses TRBV20-1 with TRBJ1-2; D is uncertain. Germline V gene lookup returns CDR1 DFQATT and CDR2 SNEGSKA (reference sequence). V gave up 2 bases and J gave up 8 bases, with 18 bases separating them. The CDR3 is 14 amino acids.

A word on this clonotype: It may be a read error: a sequence one base away is much more abundant. CDR3 DNA sequence: TGCAGTGCTATGGGGAACACCGGGGGGCTGTTTTTT. As protein: CSAMGNTGGLFF. The chain combines TRBV20-1 with TRBJ2-2, with D perhaps matching TRBD2 (6 bases). The CDR3 consists of 12 residues. CDR1 DFQATT and CDR2 SNEGSKA come from the germline V gene (reference sequence).

This clonotype was seen at least ten times. This chain links TRBV12-3 or TRBV12-4 with TRBJ2-7; TRBD1 aligns across 9 bases. The V segment lost 6 bases and the J segment 0 bases; nucleotides outside the gene matches: 9. The CDR3 length is 16 residues. CDR3 region: CASSPGGQGSSYEQYF. The CDR3, as DNA: TGTGCCAGCAGCCCCGGGGGACAGGGAAGCTCCTACGAGCAGTACTTC.

Note on this clonotype: This may stem from a read error, because a much larger clone lies one nucleotide away. This chain links TRBV30 with TRBJ2-7; 13 bases align to TRBD2. The length of the CDR3 is 17 residues. With V trimmed by 3 bases and J by 2 bases, 10 bases remained unmatched. CDR1 is GTSNPN and CDR2 is SVGIG in the germline V gene (reference sequence). The CDR3, as DNA: TGTGCCTGGAGCCCCGGGACTAGCGGGATTAACCCCTACGAGCAGTACTTC. Residues: CAWSPGTSGINPYEQYF. The full variable domain, with the rest looked up from reference TRBV30 and TRBJ2-7, is SQTIHQWPATLVQPVGSPLSLECTVEGTSNPNLYWYRQAAGRGLQLLFYSVGIGQISSEVPQNLSASRPQDRQFILSSKKLLLSDSGFYLCAWSPGTSGINPYEQYFGPGTRLTVT.

As to this clonotype: An end of the junction differs from the germline gene, which may be a read error. V usage is TRBV7-2 and J usage is TRBJ2-7; 8 bases are shared with TRBD2. Germline V gene sequence: CDR1 SGHTA, CDR2 FQGNSA. CDR3 size: 14 residues. Written as DNA, the CDR3 is TGTGCCAGCCAACAAGCGGGAGAGTCGCACGAGCAGCACTTC. This encodes CASQQAGESHEQHF. Supplemented by reference TRBV7-2 and TRBJ2-7, the full variable domain reads GAGVSQSPSNKVTEKGKDVELRCDPISGHTALYWYRQSLGQGLEFLIYFQGNSAPDKSGLPSDRFSAERTGGSVSTLTIQRTQQEDSAVYLCASQQAGESHEQHFGPGTRLTVT.

This chain joins TRBV6-1 and TRBJ2-6, with 7 bases that match TRBD1. V lost 4 bases, J lost 13 bases, and 13 bases stayed unmatched. The CDR3 loop spans 15 amino acids. CDR1 is MNHNS, CDR2 SASEGT, per germline. The CDR3 nucleotides are TGTGCCAGCAGTGGATGGGACAGCTCGTATATGGTCCTGACTTTC. The encoded protein is CASSGWDSSYMVLTF.

This clonotype appeared many times. The chain is built from TRBV11-2 and TRBJ2-3, with D unresolved. Trimming stripped 5 bases from V and 2 bases from J, with 20 bases between. Per the germline V gene, CDR1 is SGHAT and CDR2 is FQNNGV. The CDR3 totals 17 residues. CDR3 coding DNA: TGTGCCAGCAGCCCTATCGGCCATCCCGGCACCACAGATACGCAGTATTTT. Amino acid sequence: CASSPIGHPGTTDTQYF.

This clonotype was detected ten times or more. The rearrangement links TRBV5-1 to TRBJ1-6; D is undetermined. There are 15 residues in the CDR3. Germline CDR1 SGHRS, CDR2 YFSETQ. With 4 bases removed from V and 7 bases from J, the gap between germline ends came to 15 bases. CDR3 sequence (DNA): TGCGCCAGCAGCGCGGATCCGGGAAGCAATTCACCCCTCCACTTT. Amino acid sequence: CASSADPGSNSPLHF. Full variable domain (missing parts from reference TRBV5-1 and TRBJ1-6): KAGVTQTPRYLIKTRGQQVTLSCSPISGHRSVSWYQQTPGQGLQFLFEYFSETQRNKGNFPGRFSGRQFSNSRSEMNVSTLELGDSALYLCASSADPGSNSPLHFGNGTRLTVT.

The genes are TRBV27 and TRBJ2-7, with D possibly matching TRBD2 (5 bases). The ends were cut back, 3 bases at V and 4 bases at J, with 13 bases in the middle. The CDR3 sequence is 14 residues long. Per the germline V gene, CDR1 is MNHEY and CDR2 is SMNVEV (reference sequence). The CDR3 here is CASSFYRERYEQYF. The CDR3 DNA follows: TGTGCCAGCAGTTTCTATAGGGAGAGGTACGAGCAGTACTTC.